These 9 T cell receptor beta chains originate from one sample sequenced in a study of T cell changes during pregnancy in multiple sclerosis. The protocol was immunoSEQ multiplex PCR, while the TCRdb copy is restricted to in-frame clones and leaves out a portion. Among about 36,000 clones, around 91% were seen once, and the ten largest hold 11%. This specimen consisted of CD8+ T cells from peripheral blood mononuclear cells, obtained in the third trimester of pregnancy. The receptors were sampled from a female donor with multiple sclerosis, enrolled in a pregnancy study.

This chain connects TRBV2 to TRBJ1-3; 10 nucleotides match TRBD1. The germline V gene encodes CDR1 SNHLY and CDR2 FYNNEI. V was pared by 3 bases and J by 6 bases, with 11 bases of the junction left unmatched. The CDR3 runs to 17 residues. CDR3 residues: CASSDTVTGGDENTIYF. CDR3 DNA: TGTGCCAGCAGTGATACAGTGACAGGGGGCGATGAAAACACCATATATTTT.

The chain uses TRBV5-1 and TRBJ2-7; D possibly corresponds to TRBD2 (6 bases). Germline V gene sequence: CDR1 SGHRS, CDR2 YFSETQ. V was trimmed by 1 base and J by 0 bases, leaving 11 bases between them. The length of the CDR3 is 15 residues. For the CDR3, the DNA is TGCGCCAGCAGCTTGTCGGGGGTCCTCTCCTACGAGCAGTACTTC. This translates into CASSLSGVLSYEQYF.

The CDR3 DNA sequence: TGTGCCAGCAGCAAACTACCCGGGAACCTCACTCACTATAATTCACCCCTCCACTTT. As protein: CASSKLPGNLTHYNSPLHF. The chain links TRBV21-1 to TRBJ1-6. TRBV21-1 corresponds to a pseudogene. This CDR3 is built from 19 residues.

The V and J genes are TRBV27 and TRBJ2-7; D unresolved. The CDR3 has 12 amino acids. V dropped 4 bases and J dropped 6 bases, with 10 bases sitting between them. The germline gives CDR1 MNHEY, CDR2 SMNVEV (reference sequence). The CDR3 DNA reads TGTGCCAGCAGTTCCGGGTTGGGCGAGCAGTACTTC. This gives the protein CASSSGLGEQYF.

V usage is TRBV29-1 and J usage is TRBJ1-1; 7 bases are shared with TRBD1. Losses at the gene ends were 4 bases for V and 1 base for J; bases not matched to a gene: 9. This CDR3 comprises 15 residues. In germline, CDR1 is SQVTM, CDR2 ANQGSEA. CDR3 sequence: CSVVRDRDTNTEAFF. Written as DNA, the CDR3 is TGCAGCGTTGTCCGGGACAGAGATACGAACACTGAAGCTTTCTTT.

This chain joins TRBV14 and TRBJ2-7; 8 nucleotides agree with TRBD1. V was clipped by 0 bases and J by 1 base; unmatched bases: 5. Germline assignment: CDR1 SGHDN and CDR2 FVKESK. This CDR3 contains 16 residues. Written as DNA, the CDR3 is TGTGCCAGCAGCCAAGAGCCAGGGGGCAGGTCCTACGAGCAGTACTTC. Translating gives CASSQEPGGRSYEQYF.

This clone was picked up a small number of times. The J gene is TRBJ1-1, the V gene TRBV6-1; unclear D gene. V was pared by 0 bases and J by 8 bases, with 10 bases between. The germline V gene has CDR1 MNHNS and CDR2 SASEGT. The CDR3 totals 13 residues. The CDR3 here is CASSEAESGEAFF. Written as DNA, the CDR3 is TGTGCCAGCAGTGAAGCGGAGTCCGGCGAAGCTTTCTTT.

V usage is TRBV14 and J usage is TRBJ2-1, with a weak D call TRBD2 (6 bases). The CDR3 loop spans 16 amino acids. Per the germline V gene, CDR1 is SGHDN and CDR2 is FVKESK. V gave up 5 bases and J gave up 5 bases, with 19 bases separating them. CDR3 bases: TGTGCCAGCAGCGCAGGGACTGGGAGATCCCACAATGAGCAGTTCTTC. Amino acid sequence: CASSAGTGRSHNEQFF.

The genes are TRBV4-3 and TRBJ2-3; 7 nucleotides align to TRBD1. The V and J ends lost 6 bases and 6 bases, in that order; junction bases with no gene match: 9. Germline V CDR1 and CDR2: LGHNA, YSLEER. The CDR3 has 14 amino acids. CDR3 amino acids: CASRDTGAEDTQYF. CDR3 DNA sequence: TGCGCCAGCAGAGATACAGGGGCGGAGGATACGCAGTATTTT.